This is a list of T cell receptor beta chains from one sample in a study of metastatic and nonmetastatic thyroid tumors. TCRdb re-called the PCR reads with MiXCR. The data contain approximately 15,000 clones, around 32% of them singletons. Sequencing was performed on tumor tissue. The receptors come from a male donor with papillary thyroid cancer or a benign thyroid nodule (not recorded which). Some clones in this sample may be carry-over from other donors' samples. Both conserved end residues are part of each CDR3. The order of the fields is CDR3 DNA, CDR3 protein, D gene, V gene, J gene, clone size. A D gene is named only where the DNA matches it firmly. Rows may omit the clone size; those that give it use once, few, many or a size class.

cdr3_nt: TGTGCCAGCAGCTTAGGCCGGACTAGTTACGAGCAGTACTTC
cdr3_aa: CASSLGRTSYEQYF
d_call: TRBD2
v_call: TRBV11-2
j_call: TRBJ2-7
clone_size: -

cdr3_nt: TGTGCCAGCAGGGGCAGGGTAGAAGATACGCAGTATTTT
cdr3_aa: CASRGRVEDTQYF
d_call: -
v_call: TRBV6-1
j_call: TRBJ2-3
clone_size: few

cdr3_nt: TGTGCCAGCAGCGTAGCTCCCGGGGGGAATACTGAGGCTTTCTTT
cdr3_aa: CASSVAPGGNTEAFF
d_call: -
v_call: TRBV9
j_call: TRBJ1-1
clone_size: many

cdr3_nt: TGTGCCAGCAGTGCCATCACAGGGTCGGAGACCCAGTACTTC
cdr3_aa: CASSAITGSETQYF
d_call: -
v_call: TRBV2
j_call: TRBJ2-5
clone_size: many

cdr3_nt: TGCAGTGCTAGATACCCTTTATTTGAGCAGTTCTTC
cdr3_aa: CSARYPLFEQFF
d_call: -
v_call: TRBV20-1
j_call: TRBJ2-1
clone_size: -

cdr3_nt: TGTGCCAGCAGCCGGGGGCCTAGCGCTTCCTACGAGCAGTACTTC
cdr3_aa: CASSRGPSASYEQYF
d_call: -
v_call: TRBV11-2
j_call: TRBJ2-7
clone_size: -

cdr3_nt: TGTGCCAGCAGCGCTCTAGCGGCCAATGAGCAGTTCTTC
cdr3_aa: CASSALAANEQFF
d_call: TRBD2
v_call: TRBV13
j_call: TRBJ2-1
clone_size: many

cdr3_nt: TGTGCCAGCAAGCGGAGGGTGGGCACAGATACGCAGTATTTT
cdr3_aa: CASKRRVGTDTQYF
d_call: -
v_call: TRBV11-1
j_call: TRBJ2-3
clone_size: -

cdr3_nt: TGCGCCAGCAGCAAGGACAGGGGCACCGGGGAGCTGTTTTTT
cdr3_aa: CASSKDRGTGELFF
d_call: TRBD1
v_call: TRBV5-1
j_call: TRBJ2-2
clone_size: -

cdr3_nt: TGTGCCAGCAGTTTCCCGACTATCGGTGGAAGGGTAGAGACCCAGTACTTC
cdr3_aa: CASSFPTIGGRVETQYF
d_call: -
v_call: TRBV27
j_call: TRBJ2-5
clone_size: -

cdr3_nt: TGTGCAAGCAGTGACGGAACGGGCACCGGGGAGCTGTTTTTT
cdr3_aa: CASSDGTGTGELFF
d_call: -
v_call: TRBV2
j_call: TRBJ2-2
clone_size: -

cdr3_nt: TGTGCCAGCGGGGGACAGGTGTTAAACATTCAGTACTTC
cdr3_aa: CASGGQVLNIQYF
d_call: TRBD1
v_call: TRBV28
j_call: TRBJ2-4
clone_size: medium-sized

cdr3_nt: TGTGCCAGCAGCTCCGCGGAAGCAGATACGCAGTATTTT
cdr3_aa: CASSSAEADTQYF
d_call: -
v_call: TRBV7-9
j_call: TRBJ2-3
clone_size: many

cdr3_nt: TGTGCCAGCATCAACAGCGTGAACACTGAAGCTTTCTTT
cdr3_aa: CASINSVNTEAFF
d_call: -
v_call: TRBV6-1
j_call: TRBJ1-1
clone_size: -

cdr3_nt: TGTGCCAGCAGCCCTCTGAACAGGGGGCGCGGCAATCAGCACCAGCATTTT
cdr3_aa: CASSPLNRGRGNQHQHF
d_call: TRBD1
v_call: TRBV3-1
j_call: TRBJ1-5
clone_size: -

cdr3_nt: TGTGCCAGCAGCCCTACAGGGCAGGGGGCCGAGCAGTACTTC
cdr3_aa: CASSPTGQGAEQYF
d_call: TRBD1
v_call: TRBV3-1
j_call: TRBJ2-7
clone_size: many

cdr3_nt: TGTGCCACCAGTGATGACAGAGACCCTAACTATGGCTACACCTTC
cdr3_aa: CATSDDRDPNYGYTF
d_call: -
v_call: TRBV24-1
j_call: TRBJ1-2
clone_size: -

cdr3_nt: TGTGCCAGCAGCTCCTACTTACAGGGGTCGGGACTGTTTTTT
cdr3_aa: CASSSYLQGSGLFF
d_call: TRBD1
v_call: TRBV7-2
j_call: TRBJ1-4
clone_size: many

cdr3_nt: TGTGCCAGCAGCTTAGGGGCGGCGGGGGCAGGGGGCCAAGAGACCCAGTACTTC
cdr3_aa: CASSLGAAGAGGQETQYF
d_call: -
v_call: TRBV11-3
j_call: TRBJ2-5
clone_size: many

cdr3_nt: TGCGCCAGCAGCCAAGATGGTGGGAGCAATCAGCCCCAGCATTTT
cdr3_aa: CASSQDGGSNQPQHF
d_call: -
v_call: TRBV4-1
j_call: TRBJ1-5
clone_size: large

cdr3_nt: TGTGCCAGCACCAATTTTGGGAACACTGAAGCTTTCTTT
cdr3_aa: CASTNFGNTEAFF
d_call: -
v_call: TRBV6-1
j_call: TRBJ1-1
clone_size: many

cdr3_nt: TGTGCCAGCAGTTTTATCGGACAGGGGAAAAATGAGCAGTTCTTC
cdr3_aa: CASSFIGQGKNEQFF
d_call: TRBD1
v_call: TRBV28
j_call: TRBJ2-1
clone_size: many

cdr3_nt: TGTGCCAGCAGCTTGGACTTCAAGGGCACAGATACGCAGTATTTT
cdr3_aa: CASSLDFKGTDTQYF
d_call: -
v_call: TRBV5-4
j_call: TRBJ2-3
clone_size: many

cdr3_nt: TGCGCCAGCAGCCAAGAAGACTCCCCCAATGAGCAGTTCTTC
cdr3_aa: CASSQEDSPNEQFF
d_call: -
v_call: TRBV4-1
j_call: TRBJ2-1
clone_size: many

cdr3_nt: TGTGCCAGCAGTTTATCTCCCGTCGGCAGCTACGAGCAGTACTTC
cdr3_aa: CASSLSPVGSYEQYF
d_call: -
v_call: TRBV12-3/TRBV12-4
j_call: TRBJ2-7
clone_size: medium-sized

cdr3_nt: TGCGCCAGCAGCTTGGGTTTAGCGGGAGTTAGTAATGAGCAGTTCTTC
cdr3_aa: CASSLGLAGVSNEQFF
d_call: TRBD2
v_call: TRBV5-1
j_call: TRBJ2-1
clone_size: many

cdr3_nt: TGTGCCAGCCATACAGGGGGCCTTGAAAAACTGTTTTTT
cdr3_aa: CASHTGGLEKLFF
d_call: TRBD1
v_call: TRBV7-9
j_call: TRBJ1-4
clone_size: many

cdr3_nt: TGCAGTGCCGAAAGACAGGGGGCGTTCTACGAGCAGTACTTC
cdr3_aa: CSAERQGAFYEQYF
d_call: TRBD1
v_call: TRBV20-1
j_call: TRBJ2-7
clone_size: many

cdr3_nt: TGTGCCAGCAGTTCACTAGCGGGAGGGCAAGAGACCCAGTACTTC
cdr3_aa: CASSSLAGGQETQYF
d_call: TRBD2
v_call: TRBV28
j_call: TRBJ2-5
clone_size: many

cdr3_nt: TGCAGTGCTACCCAACAGGACAGTTTTGCCTACGAGCAGTACTTC
cdr3_aa: CSATQQDSFAYEQYF
d_call: -
v_call: TRBV20-1
j_call: TRBJ2-7
clone_size: -

cdr3_nt: TGTGCCAGCAGTCTAATACCGGGACAGGCGGTTGGTGAGCAGTTCTTC
cdr3_aa: CASSLIPGQAVGEQFF
d_call: TRBD1
v_call: TRBV6-2/TRBV6-3
j_call: TRBJ2-1
clone_size: few

cdr3_nt: TGTGCCAGCAGTTTACGCCAGGATAATTCACCCCTCCACTTT
cdr3_aa: CASSLRQDNSPLHF
d_call: -
v_call: TRBV28
j_call: TRBJ1-6
clone_size: -

cdr3_nt: TGTGCCAGCAGTTTTCCAGGGGGGGCAACTGAAGCTTTCTTT
cdr3_aa: CASSFPGGATEAFF
d_call: TRBD1
v_call: TRBV12-3/TRBV12-4
j_call: TRBJ1-1
clone_size: medium-sized

cdr3_nt: TGTGCCAGCAGTTTGACAGGGGGCTCCTACGAGCAGTACTTC
cdr3_aa: CASSLTGGSYEQYF
d_call: TRBD1
v_call: TRBV6-1
j_call: TRBJ2-7
clone_size: medium-sized

cdr3_nt: TGTGCCAGCAGCTTGAGTCCGGGCGACTATGGCTACACCTTC
cdr3_aa: CASSLSPGDYGYTF
d_call: -
v_call: TRBV5-5
j_call: TRBJ1-2
clone_size: -

cdr3_nt: TGTGCCAGCAATGACAGGGGGACTACCCTTGGGTATTTT
cdr3_aa: CASNDRGTTLGYF
d_call: TRBD1
v_call: TRBV12-3/TRBV12-4
j_call: TRBJ2-3
clone_size: -

cdr3_nt: TGCGCCAGCAGCTCTCAAGGGTCTCACACCGGGGAGCTGTTTTTT
cdr3_aa: CASSSQGSHTGELFF
d_call: -
v_call: TRBV5-1
j_call: TRBJ2-2
clone_size: many

cdr3_nt: TGCAGTGCTAGAGTAGCGGGAGGCTACACCGGGGAGCTGTTTTTT
cdr3_aa: CSARVAGGYTGELFF
d_call: TRBD2
v_call: TRBV20-1
j_call: TRBJ2-2
clone_size: -

cdr3_nt: TGTGCCAGCATACCTCGGGACTCCAGTCAAGAGACCCAGTACTTC
cdr3_aa: CASIPRDSSQETQYF
d_call: -
v_call: TRBV28
j_call: TRBJ2-5
clone_size: -

cdr3_nt: TGTGCCAGCAGCCAAGGAGTCGAGCAGTACTTC
cdr3_aa: CASSQGVEQYF
d_call: -
v_call: TRBV3-1
j_call: TRBJ2-7
clone_size: medium-sized

cdr3_nt: TGCGCCAGCAGCGCCCTGTCTAGCGGAGGCTCCTACGAGCAGTACTTC
cdr3_aa: CASSALSSGGSYEQYF
d_call: TRBD2
v_call: TRBV5-1
j_call: TRBJ2-7
clone_size: many

cdr3_nt: TGTGCCAGCAGCTTCAGGACCAGCACTGAAGCTTTCTTT
cdr3_aa: CASSFRTSTEAFF
d_call: -
v_call: TRBV7-9
j_call: TRBJ1-1
clone_size: many

cdr3_nt: TGTGCCAGCAGTCGTAGGCCAGGGCTCGGGGAGCTGTTTTTT
cdr3_aa: CASSRRPGLGELFF
d_call: -
v_call: TRBV6-1
j_call: TRBJ2-2
clone_size: many

cdr3_nt: TGTGCCAGCAGCGTAGGACAGGGGCTCACAGATACGCAGTATTTT
cdr3_aa: CASSVGQGLTDTQYF
d_call: TRBD1
v_call: TRBV9
j_call: TRBJ2-3
clone_size: many

cdr3_nt: TGTGCCAGCAGTTTTCGACTCCTTGGGACCCAGTACTTC
cdr3_aa: CASSFRLLGTQYF
d_call: -
v_call: TRBV27
j_call: TRBJ2-5
clone_size: medium-sized

cdr3_nt: TGCGCCAGCGCAGACAGGGTAGGATTCACCGGGGAGCTGTTTTTT
cdr3_aa: CASADRVGFTGELFF
d_call: TRBD1
v_call: TRBV5-1
j_call: TRBJ2-2
clone_size: -

cdr3_nt: TGCAGTGCTAGTTCTCCGGGGACAACACACTCTGGAAACACCATATATTTT
cdr3_aa: CSASSPGTTHSGNTIYF
d_call: -
v_call: TRBV20-1
j_call: TRBJ1-3
clone_size: -

cdr3_nt: TGTGCCAGCAGAAAAACCACCGGGGAGCTGTTTTTT
cdr3_aa: CASRKTTGELFF
d_call: -
v_call: TRBV6-1
j_call: TRBJ2-2
clone_size: -